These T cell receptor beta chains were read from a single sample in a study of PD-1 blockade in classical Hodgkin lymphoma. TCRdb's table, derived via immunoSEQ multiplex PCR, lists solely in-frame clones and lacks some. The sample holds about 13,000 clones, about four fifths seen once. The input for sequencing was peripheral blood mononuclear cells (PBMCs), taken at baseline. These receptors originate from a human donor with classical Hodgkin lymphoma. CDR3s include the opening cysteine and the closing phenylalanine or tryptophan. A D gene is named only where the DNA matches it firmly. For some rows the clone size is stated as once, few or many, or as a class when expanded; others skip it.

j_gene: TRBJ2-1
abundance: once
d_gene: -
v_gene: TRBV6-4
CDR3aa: CASSDGGPGGFVQFF
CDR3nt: TGTGCCAGCAGTGATGGCGGACCTGGGGGGTTTGTGCAGTTCTTC

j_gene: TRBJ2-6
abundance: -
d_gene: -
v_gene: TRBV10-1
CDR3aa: CASSGSDEANSGANVLTF
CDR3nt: TGCGCCAGCAGTGGTTCGGACGAAGCTAATTCTGGGGCCAACGTCCTGACTTTC

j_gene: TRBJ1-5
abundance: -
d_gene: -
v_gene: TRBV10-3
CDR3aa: CAISDIEKGISNQPQHF
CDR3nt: TGTGCCATCAGTGATATCGAGAAAGGAATTAGCAATCAGCCCCAGCATTTT

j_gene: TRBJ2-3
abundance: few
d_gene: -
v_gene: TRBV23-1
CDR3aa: CASSRGEDSRIVAQYF
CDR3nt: TGCGCCAGCAGTCGGGGGGAGGACAGTAGAATTGTGGCGCAGTATTTT

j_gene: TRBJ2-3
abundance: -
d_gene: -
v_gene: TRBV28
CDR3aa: CASSPQGLGTDTQYF
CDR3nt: TGTGCCAGCAGCCCACAGGGTTTAGGCACAGATACGCAGTATTTT

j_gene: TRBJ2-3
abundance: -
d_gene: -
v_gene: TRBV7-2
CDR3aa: CASSSSSSWGSDTQYF
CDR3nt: TGTGCCAGCAGCAGTTCCTCTAGCTGGGGGTCAGATACGCAGTATTTT

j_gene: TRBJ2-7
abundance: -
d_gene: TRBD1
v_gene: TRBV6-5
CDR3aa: CASSYSTGLGEQYF
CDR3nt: TGTGCCAGCAGTTACTCGACAGGGCTGGGTGAGCAGTACTTC

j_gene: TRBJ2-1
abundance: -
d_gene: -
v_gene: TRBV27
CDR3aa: CASSLSVICGGRGFSSYNEQFF
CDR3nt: TGTGCCAGCAGTTTATCGGTGATATGTGGAGGGCGCGGGTTTAGCTCCTACAATGAGCAGTTCTTC

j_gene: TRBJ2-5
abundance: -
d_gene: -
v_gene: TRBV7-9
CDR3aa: CASSPGRVQETQYF
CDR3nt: TGTGCCAGCAGCCCAGGTAGAGTCCAAGAGACCCAGTACTTC

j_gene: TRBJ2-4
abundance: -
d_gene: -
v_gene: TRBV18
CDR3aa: CASSLSRGSLAKNIQYF
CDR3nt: TGTGCCAGCTCACTTTCCCGGGGCTCTTTAGCCAAAAACATTCAGTACTTC

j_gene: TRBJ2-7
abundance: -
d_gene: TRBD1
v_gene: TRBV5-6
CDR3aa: CASSIYPGQGYEQYF
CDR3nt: TGTGCCAGCAGCATATATCCGGGACAGGGATACGAGCAGTACTTC

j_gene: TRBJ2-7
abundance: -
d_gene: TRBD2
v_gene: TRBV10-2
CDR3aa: CASRSLAGEPYEQYF
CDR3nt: TGCGCCAGCAGATCCTTAGCGGGAGAGCCCTACGAGCAGTACTTC

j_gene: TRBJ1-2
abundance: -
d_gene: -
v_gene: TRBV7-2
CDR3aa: CASSLRMKGQDGYTF
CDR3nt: TGTGCCAGCAGCTTACGGATGAAAGGGCAGGATGGCTACACCTTC

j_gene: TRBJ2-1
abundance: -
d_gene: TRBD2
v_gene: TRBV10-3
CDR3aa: CAISSTFLAGNEQFF
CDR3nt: TGTGCCATCAGTTCCACTTTTCTAGCGGGGAATGAGCAGTTCTTC

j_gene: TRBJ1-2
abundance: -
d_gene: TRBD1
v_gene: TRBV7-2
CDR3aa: CASSFPDRLNYGYTF
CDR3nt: TGTGCCAGCAGCTTCCCGGACAGGCTGAACTATGGCTACACCTTC

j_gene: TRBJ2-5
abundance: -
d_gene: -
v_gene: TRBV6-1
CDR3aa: CASLKPGGTQYF
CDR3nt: TGTGCCAGCTTAAAGCCCGGAGGGACCCAGTACTTC

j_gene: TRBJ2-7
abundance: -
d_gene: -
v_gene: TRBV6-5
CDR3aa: CASANRAEQYF
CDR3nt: TGTGCCAGCGCTAACCGGGCCGAGCAGTACTTC

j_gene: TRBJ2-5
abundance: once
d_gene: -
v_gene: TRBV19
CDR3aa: CASSRAGTSYF
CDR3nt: TGTGCCAGTAGTAGGGCCGGGACTTCTTACTTC

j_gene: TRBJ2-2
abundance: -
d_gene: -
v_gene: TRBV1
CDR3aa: CTSPPAASGRSSTGELFF
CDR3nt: TGCACCAGCCCCCCGGCGGCCAGCGGGAGATCGAGCACCGGGGAGCTGTTTTTT

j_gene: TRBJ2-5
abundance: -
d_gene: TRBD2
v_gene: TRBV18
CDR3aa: CASLRTSGSGETQYF
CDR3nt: TGTGCCAGCTTGCGGACTAGCGGGAGCGGAGAGACCCAGTACTTC

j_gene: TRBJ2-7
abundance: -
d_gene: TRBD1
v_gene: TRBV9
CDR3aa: CASSVGGQGSYEQYF
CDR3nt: TGTGCCAGCAGCGTAGGGGGACAGGGGTCCTACGAGCAGTACTTC

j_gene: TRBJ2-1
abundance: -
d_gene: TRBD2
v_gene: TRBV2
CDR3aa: CASSEGGTTLDEQFF
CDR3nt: TGTGCCAGCAGTGAAGGGGGGACTACACTCGATGAGCAGTTCTTC

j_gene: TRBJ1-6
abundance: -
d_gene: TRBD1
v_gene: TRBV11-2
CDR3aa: CASSLSGGRSDNSPLHF
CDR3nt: TGTGCCAGCAGCTTATCAGGGGGCCGATCGGATAATTCACCCCTCCACTTT

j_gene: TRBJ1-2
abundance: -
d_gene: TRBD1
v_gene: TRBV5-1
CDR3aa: CASSSPPLGNRGRGYGYTF
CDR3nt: TGCGCCAGCAGCTCTCCCCCTCTTGGAAACAGGGGGCGCGGATATGGCTACACCTTC

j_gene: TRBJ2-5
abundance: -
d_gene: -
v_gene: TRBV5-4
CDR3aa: CASSRIQETQYF
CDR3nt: TGTGCCAGCAGCCGTATTCAAGAGACCCAGTACTTC

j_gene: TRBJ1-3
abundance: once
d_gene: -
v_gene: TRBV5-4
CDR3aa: CASSLGGDGNTIYF
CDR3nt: TGTGCCAGCAGCTTGGGGGGGGACGGAAACACCATATATTTT

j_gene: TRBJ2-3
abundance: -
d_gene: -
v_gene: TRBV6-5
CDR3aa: CASRENWGVTDTQYF
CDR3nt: TGTGCCAGCAGGGAGAACTGGGGAGTCACAGATACGCAGTATTTT

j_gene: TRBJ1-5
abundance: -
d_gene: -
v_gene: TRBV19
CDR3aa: CASTLMAHPEGQPQHF
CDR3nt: TGTGCCAGTACCCTAATGGCGCACCCGGAGGGGCAGCCCCAGCATTTT

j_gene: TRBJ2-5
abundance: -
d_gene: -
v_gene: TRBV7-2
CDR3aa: CASSLAGGGETQYF
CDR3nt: TGTGCCAGCAGCTTAGCGGGTGGGGGGGAGACCCAGTACTTC

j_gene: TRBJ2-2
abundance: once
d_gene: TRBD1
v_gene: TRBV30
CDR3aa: CAWSGWTGIGTGELFF
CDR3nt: TGTGCCTGGAGTGGATGGACAGGTATCGGCACCGGGGAGCTGTTTTTT

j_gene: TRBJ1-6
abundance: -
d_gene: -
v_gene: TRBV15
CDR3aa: CATSRGWSTYNSPLHF
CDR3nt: TGTGCCACCAGCAGAGGGTGGTCGACCTATAATTCACCCCTCCACTTT

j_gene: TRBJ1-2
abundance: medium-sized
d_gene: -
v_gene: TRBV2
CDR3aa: CASAPGRASYGYTF
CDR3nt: TGTGCCAGCGCTCCGGGACGGGCCTCCTATGGCTACACCTTC

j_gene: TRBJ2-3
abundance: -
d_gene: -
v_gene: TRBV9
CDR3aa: CASSVAEGYRLTDTQYF
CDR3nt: TGTGCCAGCAGCGTAGCTGAAGGGTATCGGCTCACAGATACGCAGTATTTT

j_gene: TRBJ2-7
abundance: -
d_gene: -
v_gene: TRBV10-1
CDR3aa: CASSGDSYEQYF
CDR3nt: TGCGCCAGCAGTGGCGACAGCTACGAGCAGTACTTC

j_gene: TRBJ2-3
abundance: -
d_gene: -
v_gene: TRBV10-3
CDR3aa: CAISGLADTQYF
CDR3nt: TGTGCCATCAGTGGGCTGGCAGATACGCAGTATTTT

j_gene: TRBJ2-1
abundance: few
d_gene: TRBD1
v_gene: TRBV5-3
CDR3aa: CARSNGDRGYNEQFF
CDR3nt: TGTGCCAGAAGTAACGGGGACAGGGGCTACAATGAGCAGTTCTTC

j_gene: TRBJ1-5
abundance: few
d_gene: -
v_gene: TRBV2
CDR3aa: CASRAGRNNQPQHF
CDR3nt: TGTGCCAGCAGGGCCGGACGGAACAATCAGCCCCAGCATTTT

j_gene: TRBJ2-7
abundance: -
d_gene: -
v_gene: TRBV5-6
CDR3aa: CASSFRVLYEQYF
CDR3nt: TGTGCCAGCAGCTTCAGGGTTCTCTACGAGCAGTACTTC

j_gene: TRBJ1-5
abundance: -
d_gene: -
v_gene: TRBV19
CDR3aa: CAIGGDRLSPQHF
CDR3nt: TGTGCCATCGGGGGGGATCGTCTTAGCCCCCAGCATTTT

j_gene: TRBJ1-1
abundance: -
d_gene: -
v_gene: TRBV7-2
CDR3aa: CASSPVQGGRNTEAFF
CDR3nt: TGTGCCAGCAGCCCGGTTCAGGGCGGGAGGAACACTGAAGCTTTCTTT

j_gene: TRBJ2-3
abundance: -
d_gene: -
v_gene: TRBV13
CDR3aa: CASSLDVDTQYF
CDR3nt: TGTGCCAGCAGCTTAGATGTAGATACGCAGTATTTT

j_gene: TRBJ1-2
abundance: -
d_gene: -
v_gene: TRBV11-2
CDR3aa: CASSAGGAGARGYTF
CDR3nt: TGTGCCAGCAGCGCCGGCGGGGCGGGAGCAAGAGGCTACACCTTC

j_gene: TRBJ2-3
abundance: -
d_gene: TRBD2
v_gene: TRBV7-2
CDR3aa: CASSLALGGSDTQYF
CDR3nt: TGTGCCAGCAGCTTAGCCTTGGGGGGGTCAGATACGCAGTATTTT

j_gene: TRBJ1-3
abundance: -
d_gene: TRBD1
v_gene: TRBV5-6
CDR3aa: CASSHRTGAHSNTIYF
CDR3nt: TGTGCCAGCAGCCATAGGACAGGGGCACACTCGAACACCATATATTTT

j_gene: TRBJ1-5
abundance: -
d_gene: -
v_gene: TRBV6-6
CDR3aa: CASSPQGWINQPQHF
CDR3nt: TGTGCCAGCAGTCCGCAGGGGTGGATCAATCAGCCCCAGCATTTT

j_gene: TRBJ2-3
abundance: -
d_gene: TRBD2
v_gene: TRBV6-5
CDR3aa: CASSYTRTSVTDTQYF
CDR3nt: TGTGCCAGCAGTTACACCAGGACTAGCGTCACAGATACGCAGTATTTT

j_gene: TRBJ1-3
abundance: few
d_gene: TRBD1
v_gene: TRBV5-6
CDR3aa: CASSTTGVSSGNTIYF
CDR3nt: TGTGCCAGCAGCACAACAGGGGTCAGCTCTGGAAACACCATATATTTT

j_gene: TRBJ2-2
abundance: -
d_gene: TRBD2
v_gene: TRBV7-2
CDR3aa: CASSLAPGGSGRANTGELFF
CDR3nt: TGTGCCAGCAGCTTAGCCCCCGGCGGTAGCGGGAGGGCGAACACCGGGGAGCTGTTTTTT

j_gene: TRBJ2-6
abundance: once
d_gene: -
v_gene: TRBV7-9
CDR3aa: CASSLEGPREGTGANVLTF
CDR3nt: TGTGCCAGCAGCTTAGAAGGGCCCCGCGAGGGAACTGGGGCCAACGTCCTGACTTTC

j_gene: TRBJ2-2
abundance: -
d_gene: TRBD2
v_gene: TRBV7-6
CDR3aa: CASSLLAGGYTGELFF
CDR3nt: TGTGCCAGCAGCTTATTAGCGGGAGGGTACACCGGGGAGCTGTTTTTT

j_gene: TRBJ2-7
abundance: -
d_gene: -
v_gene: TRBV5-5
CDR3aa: CASSLSPTTYEQYF
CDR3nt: TGTGCCAGCAGCTTAAGTCCGACTACCTACGAGCAGTACTTC

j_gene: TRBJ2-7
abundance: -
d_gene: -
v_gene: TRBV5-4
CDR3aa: CASSLASGVYYEQYF
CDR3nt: TGTGCCAGCAGCTTGGCCAGCGGAGTTTACTACGAGCAGTACTTC

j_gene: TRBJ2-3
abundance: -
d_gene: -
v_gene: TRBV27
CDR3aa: CASSFTSPPDTQYF
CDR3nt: TGTGCCAGCAGTTTCACCTCCCCACCCGATACGCAGTATTTT

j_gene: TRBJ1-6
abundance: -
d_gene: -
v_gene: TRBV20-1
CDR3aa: CSASPGQLHF
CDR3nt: TGCAGTGCTAGTCCGGGACAACTCCACTTT

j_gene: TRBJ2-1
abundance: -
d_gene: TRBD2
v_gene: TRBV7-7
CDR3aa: CASSLVAGGISFNEQFF
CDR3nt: TGTGCTAGCAGCTTAGTGGCGGGAGGGATTAGTTTCAATGAGCAGTTCTTC